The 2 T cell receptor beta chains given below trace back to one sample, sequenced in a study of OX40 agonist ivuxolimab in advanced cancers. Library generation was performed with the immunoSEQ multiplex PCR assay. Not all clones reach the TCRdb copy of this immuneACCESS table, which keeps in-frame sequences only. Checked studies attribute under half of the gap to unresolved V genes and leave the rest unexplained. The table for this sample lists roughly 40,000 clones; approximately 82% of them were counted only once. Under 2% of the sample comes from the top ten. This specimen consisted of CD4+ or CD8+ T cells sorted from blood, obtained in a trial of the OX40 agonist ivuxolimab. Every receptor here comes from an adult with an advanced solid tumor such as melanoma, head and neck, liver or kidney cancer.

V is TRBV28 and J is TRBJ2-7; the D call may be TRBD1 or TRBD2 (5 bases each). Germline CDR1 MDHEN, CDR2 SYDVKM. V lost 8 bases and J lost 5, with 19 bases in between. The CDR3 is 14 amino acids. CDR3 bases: TGTGCCAGCCGCACCGGGACCGTGGTCCACGAGCAGTACTTC. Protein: CASRTGTVVHEQYF. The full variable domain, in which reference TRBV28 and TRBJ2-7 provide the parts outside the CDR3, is DVKVTQSSRYLVKRTGEKVFLECVQDMDHENMFWYRQDPGLGLRLIYFSYDVKMKEKGDIPEGYSVSREKKERFSLILESASTNQTSMYLCASRTGTVVHEQYFGPGTRLTVT.

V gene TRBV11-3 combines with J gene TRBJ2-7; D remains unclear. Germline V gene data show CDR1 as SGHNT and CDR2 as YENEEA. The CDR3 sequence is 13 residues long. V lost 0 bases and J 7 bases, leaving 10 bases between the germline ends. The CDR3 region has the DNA TGTGCCAGCAGCTTAGATGGCGAGAGGGAGCAGTACTTC. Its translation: CASSLDGEREQYF. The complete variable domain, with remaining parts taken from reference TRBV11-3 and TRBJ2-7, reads EAGVVQSPRYKIIEKKQPVAFWCNPISGHNTLYWYLQNLGQGPELLIRYENEEAVDDSQLPKDRFSAERLKGVDSTLKIQPAELGDSAVYLCASSLDGEREQYFGPGTRLTVT.